This T cell receptor beta chain was sequenced during a study of CD8+CD57+ T cells in acquired aplastic anemia. For the study at large: Isolated CD4+ and CD8+ cells, once sorted, yielded DNA averaging about 3 ug. Whole-study results and caveats: Found in both controls and patients were 25 to 35 CD8+ CDR3 sequences.

Sequencing involved patients with CD8+CD57+ cell expansion previously shown by flow cytometry. For CDR3 and TCR beta VDJ profiling, genomic DNA was the template used. TCRdb reprocessed the reads via MiXCR and lists one record per CDR3 protein. This sample has about 250,000 distinct CDR3 sequences, with more than 45% found just once. Comments on this clonotype: Antigen: not known.

V gave up 3 bases and J gave up 7 bases; unmatched junction bases: 6. Germline V gene data show CDR1 as SGDLS and CDR2 as YYNGEE. CDR3 length: 15 amino acids. The receptor was derived from a human donor with aplastic anemia. Specimen: sorted CD4+, CD8+, or CD8+CD57+ T cells (not recorded which) from PBMCs. The genes are TRBV9 and TRBJ1-6; TRBD1 matches 8 bases. The CDR3 region is CASSAGGQENSPLHF. CDR3 nucleotides: TGTGCCAGCAGCGCCGGGGGACAGGAAAATTCACCCCTCCACTTT.